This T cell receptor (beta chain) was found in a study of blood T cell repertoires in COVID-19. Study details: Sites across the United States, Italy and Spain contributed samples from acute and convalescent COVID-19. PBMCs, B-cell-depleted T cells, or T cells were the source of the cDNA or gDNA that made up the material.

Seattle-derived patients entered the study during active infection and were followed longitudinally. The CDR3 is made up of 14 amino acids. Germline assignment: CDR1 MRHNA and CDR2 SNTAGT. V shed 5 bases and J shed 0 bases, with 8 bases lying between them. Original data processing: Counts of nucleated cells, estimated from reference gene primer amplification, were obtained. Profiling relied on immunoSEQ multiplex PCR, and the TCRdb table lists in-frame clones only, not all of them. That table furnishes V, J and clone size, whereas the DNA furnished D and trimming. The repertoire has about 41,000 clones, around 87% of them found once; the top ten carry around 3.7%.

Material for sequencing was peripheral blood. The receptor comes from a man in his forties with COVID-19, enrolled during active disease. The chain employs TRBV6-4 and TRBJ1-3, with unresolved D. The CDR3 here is CASSSVFSGNTIYF. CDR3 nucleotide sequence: TGTGCCAGCAGTTCGGTATTCTCTGGAAACACCATATATTTT.